This record looks at one TCR beta chain sequence and its context. Samples came from axillary lymph nodes draining the breast cancer. V shed 5 bases, J shed 5 bases, and the junction held 7 bases outside the gene matches. CDR1 MNHEY and CDR2 SMNVEV come from the germline V gene (reference sequence). The CDR3 sequence is 16 residues long. TCRdb redid the calling of the multiplex PCR reads with MiXCR, one entry per CDR3 protein. The repertoire has 150,000 to 250,000 distinct CDR3 sequences, about 32% of them found once; the top ten carry 4.3%. This sample is part of a study of breast tumors, draining lymph nodes, adjacent tissues.

Sequenced sample: axillary lymph node tissue. J is TRBJ2-5 and V is TRBV27; 14 bases align to TRBD2. The receptor was isolated from a female donor with breast cancer. Some clones in this sample may be carry-over from other donors' samples. The CDR3 DNA sequence: TGTGCCAGCAGTCTCAGACTAGCGGGAGGGCAGGAGACCCAGTACTTC. This translates into CASSLRLAGGQETQYF.